This T cell receptor beta chain comes out of a study of blood T cell repertoires in COVID-19. Turning to the study itself: The study drew acute and convalescent COVID-19 samples from the United States, Italy and Spain.

Authors' data handling: For nucleated cells, counts were estimated from reference gene primer amplification. Measured with immunoSEQ multiplex PCR; TCRdb has only the in-frame clones, and not every one. V and J calls and clone size follow that table, whereas D and trimming were derived from the DNA. The profile shows a few hundred thousand clones, around 89% of them singletons. The germline V and J ends were trimmed by 4 bases and 0 bases, with 6 bases remaining between them. The CDR3 has 13 residues. Germline assignment: CDR1 KGHSH and CDR2 LQKENI. The sample was PBMCs or T cells enriched from blood (not recorded which). The rearrangement links TRBV18 to TRBJ1-1, with no clear D. The source is a man aged 25-45 years who had been exposed to COVID-19. The CDR3, as DNA: TGTGCCAGCTCACTAGATATGAACACTGAAGCTTTCTTT. Protein sequence: CASSLDMNTEAFF.